The source of this T cell receptor beta chain is a study of cytomegalovirus exposure and HLA in healthy donors. Primers: 60 Vbeta forward and 13 Jbeta reverse. The method was immunoSEQ multiplex PCR; TCRdb's version includes in-frame clones alone and lacks a portion of them. Of 150,000 to 200,000 clones in the sample, about 85% were seen once. V was shortened by 0 bases and J by 0 bases, with 8 bases between the two germline ends. Germline values: CDR1 LNHDA, CDR2 SQIVND (reference sequence). This CDR3 has 15 residues. The gene calls are TRBV19 and TRBJ1-2; D is unclear. Sample: PBMCs. The receptor comes from a boy aged 2 to 10 in good health and CMV-seronegative. The CDR3 protein is CASSIDDGSNYGYTF. Written as DNA, the CDR3 is TGTGCCAGTAGTATAGATGATGGCTCTAACTATGGCTACACCTTC.